These 9 T cell receptor beta chains share one sample of origin, sequenced in a study of cytomegalovirus exposure and HLA in healthy donors. PCR employed 60 Vbeta and 13 Jbeta primers. The protocol was immunoSEQ multiplex PCR, while the TCRdb copy is restricted to in-frame clones and leaves out a portion. The sample holds over 85,000 clones, over 65% seen once. Sequencing was carried out using PBMCs. These receptors came from a man aged 30 to 45 in good health and CMV-seropositive.

With regard to this clone: Other nucleotide sequences in the sample specify the same CDR3. The chain combines TRBV10-3 with TRBJ1-3; D uncertain. Germline V lookup: CDR1 ENHRY, CDR2 SYGVKD. The length of the CDR3 is 13 residues. The V end lost 9 bases, the J end lost 0 bases, and 9 bases lay between the germline ends. The CDR3 loop reads CAIYRDSGNTIYF. The CDR3 DNA reads TGTGCCATATACCGGGACTCTGGAAACACCATATATTTT.

This chain joins TRBV19 and TRBJ2-7, with TRBD2 matching over 7 bases. This CDR3 spans 13 amino acids. J gave up 6 bases and V 3 bases, and 5 bases lay outside the gene matches. Germline values: CDR1 LNHDA, CDR2 SQIVND (reference sequence). Here the CDR3 reads CASSMVGEGEQYF. The CDR3 nucleotides read TGTGCCAGTAGTATGGTCGGGGAGGGCGAGCAGTACTTC.

This rearrangement joins TRBV10-1 to TRBJ1-3; no clear D gene. There are 14 residues in the CDR3. Germline values: CDR1 WNHNN, CDR2 SYGVQD (reference sequence). V shed 2 bases and J shed 7 bases, with 12 bases lying between them. The CDR3 nucleotides read TGCGCCAGCAGTGAGGGTGGAGCGGGGAACACCATATATTTT. Its translation is CASSEGGAGNTIYF.

V usage is TRBV4-3 and J usage is TRBJ2-3; 12 nucleotides agree with TRBD2. Trimming at V came to 1 base and at J to 1 base, leaving 12 bases not matched to a gene. The CDR3 is 20 residues long. The germline gives CDR1 LGHNA, CDR2 YSLEER. The CDR3 DNA is TGCGCCAGCAGCCAAGGTCGACTAGCGGGGGTCAGCGGGCGCACAGATACGCAGTATTTT. Its translation is CASSQGRLAGVSGRTDTQYF.

V usage is TRBV11-3 and J usage is TRBJ2-4, with D tentatively TRBD1 (6 bases). The CDR3 has 13 amino acids. Trimming shortened V by 4 bases and J by 7 bases, and 11 bases separated the two germline ends. The V gene's germline CDR1 is SGHNT and CDR2 YENEEA. In nucleotides, the CDR3 is TGTGCCAGCAGCTCATCAGGGGCGAACATTCAGTACTTC. The encoded protein is CASSSSGANIQYF.

This clone was detected only a few times. The chain joins TRBV5-6 to TRBJ1-2; a possible D gene is TRBD1 (6 bases). CDR1 SGHDT and CDR2 YYEEEE come from the germline V gene. The CDR3 consists of 14 residues. The V gene lost 0 bases and the J gene lost 7 bases, with 13 bases spanning the gap. As DNA, the CDR3 is TGTGCCAGCAGCTTGGACAGGGTTGGGGGTGGCTACACCTTC. Encoded protein: CASSLDRVGGGYTF. Combining the CDR3 with reference TRBV5-6 and TRBJ1-2 gives the whole variable domain DAGVTQSPTHLIKTRGQQVTLRCSPKSGHDTVSWYQQALGQGPQFIFQYYEEEERQRGNFPDRFSGHQFPNYSSELNVNALLLGDSALYLCASSLDRVGGGYTFGSGTRLTVV.

V usage is TRBV2 and J usage is TRBJ1-6, with 7 bases matching TRBD1. Germline V gene lookup returns CDR1 SNHLY and CDR2 FYNNEI. CDR3 size: 16 residues. J gave up 6 bases and V 6 bases, and 11 bases lay outside the gene matches. CDR3: CASRGFGTDGNSPLHF. The DNA for the CDR3 is TGTGCCAGCAGAGGATTCGGGACAGATGGTAATTCACCCCTCCACTTT.

The chain employs TRBV5-1 and TRBJ2-2, with 10 bases identical to TRBD2. The CDR3 sequence is 16 residues long. The germline gives CDR1 SGHRS, CDR2 YFSETQ. V gave up 4 bases and J gave up 3 bases; unmatched junction bases: 6. CDR3 nucleotide sequence: TGCGCCAGCAGCCTTTCTAGCGGGGGATACACCGGGGAGCTGTTTTTT. Protein: CASSLSSGGYTGELFF. Supplemented by reference TRBV5-1 and TRBJ2-2, the full variable domain reads KAGVTQTPRYLIKTRGQQVTLSCSPISGHRSVSWYQQTPGQGLQFLFEYFSETQRNKGNFPGRFSGRQFSNSRSEMNVSTLELGDSALYLCASSLSSGGYTGELFFGEGSRLTVL.

This clone showed up just a few times. The rearrangement joins TRBV30 to TRBJ1-1, with a possible D match to TRBD1 (5 bases). Trimming removed 4 bases at V and 4 bases at J, with 13 bases between. In germline, CDR1 is GTSNPN, CDR2 SVGIG (reference sequence). This CDR3 is 13 amino acids long. This CDR3 reads CAWMATGGTEAFF. DNA of the CDR3: TGTGCCTGGATGGCGACCGGGGGCACTGAAGCTTTCTTT. Together with reference TRBV30 and TRBJ1-1, the CDR3 gives the full variable domain: SQTIHQWPATLVQPVGSPLSLECTVEGTSNPNLYWYRQAAGRGLQLLFYSVGIGQISSEVPQNLSASRPQDRQFILSSKKLLLSDSGFYLCAWMATGGTEAFFGQGTRLTVV.